The clone carrying this TCR beta chain was seen once. Germline CDR1 MGHDK, CDR2 SYGVNS. V dropped 0 bases and J dropped 2 bases, with 10 bases sitting between them. This CDR3 is built from 15 residues. Only in-frame clones appear in the TCRdb table, and some are missing; sequencing was by immunoSEQ multiplex PCR. This sample has about 93,000 clones, with about 95% found just once. This record comes from a study of technical replicates of blood from four donors. This rearrangement joins TRBV25-1 to TRBJ1-1; D call uncertain. The sample was T cells isolated from PBMCs. This TCR was recovered from a human donor in good health. This CDR3 reads CASSEYPRDNTEAFF. The CDR3 bases are TGTGCCAGCAGTGAATACCCCCGAGATAACACTGAAGCTTTCTTT.